This TCR beta chain was recorded in a study of cytotoxic CD8 clonotypes in ibrutinib-treated CLL (dated by TCRdb to the early 2020s). For the wider study: In this cohort, approximately 15 patients were treatment-naive and roughly ten were relapsed/refractory, while under 18 had unmutated IGHV. Responses were partial in some 24 patients and complete in 2; after median approximately 69 months follow-up, about 14 stayed in remission and about twelve progressed. Response samples were taken after a median of approximately a year on treatment, ranging from 6 to 36 months. On average, each sample had 255,043 productive templates and under 95,000 productive rearrangements. Of the 70 to 100 people in the trial, approximately 24 had longitudinal samples available. Cryopreserved peripheral blood mononuclear cells were obtained before treatment, at response, and at either sustained remission or disease progression. All remission and progressive disease samples were collected while patients were still receiving ibrutinib. Summary of the overall study and its limitations: Baseline clonality exceeded that of age-matched healthy donors and correlated strongly with circulating CD8+ T-cell counts. Public clonotypes were found to be uncommon and were observed to contract or remain stable during treatment; the increase in clonality was shown to reflect expansion of private clonotypes at ibrutinib response. Sampling times were not matched between sustained-remission and progressing patients, and lymph node repertoires were not studied. Clonality increased at ibrutinib response, stayed stable in sustained remission, and fell back toward baseline at progression.

On a MiSeq, deep resolution sequencing aimed for a depth between 1 in 1 million and 1 in 200,000 T cells, with each clonotype covered approximately 10x on average. The immunoSEQ hsTCRB Kit was used to generate TCR beta libraries. The original pipeline was this. ImmunoSEQ Data Assistant and ImmunoSEQ Analyzer were used for data analysis, and V, D and J genes were assigned according to IMGT definitions. Clonality, which ranges from 0 to 1, was calculated as one minus the normalized Shannon entropy of productive rearrangement frequencies. Only overrepresented clonotypes making up at least 0.05% of each patient's repertoire were included in the public clonotype analysis. Approximately 14 age-matched healthy donor repertoires from immuneACCESS served as clonality controls. TCRdb obtained this table from immuneACCESS and retained in-frame rearrangements with V and J assigned. These tables miss some clones; where compared with another copy, unresolved V genes account for less than half of the shortfall, and the remainder is unexplained. V, J and clone size reflect that table, while D and trimming were determined from the DNA. Recorded for this sample are some 98,000 clones; 70% to 85% of them occurred a single time. The ten largest clones represent about 32% of the sample.

Of note for this clone: There is no known antigen for this receptor. The sample holds no much larger clone one base away, and base qualities are not on file.

Read against the paper, the sample's time point label means: 12 months on ibrutinib. Roughly 2 micrograms of genomic DNA were extracted from cryopreserved PBMCs for TCR beta library preparation. High-throughput TCR beta sequencing was performed on longitudinal blood samples from CLL patients receiving ibrutinib monotherapy. The patients were enrolled in a single-center, open-label phase 2 trial of ibrutinib monotherapy. Trimming costs V 2 bases and J 5 bases, and their ends lie 10 bases apart. Per the germline V gene, SGHRS is the CDR1 and YFSETQ is the CDR2. Taken from cysteine to phenylalanine, the CDR3 has 14 residues. Of the read, only the CDR3 DNA is kept; its 42 bases are in frame from base 1.

The sequence was collected from a human donor with chronic lymphocytic leukemia. The chain uses TRBV5-1 and TRBJ2-2, with an unclear D gene assignment. This specimen consisted of PBMCs, obtained after 12 months of ibrutinib treatment. In nucleotide form, the sequence is TGCGCCAGCAGCTTCCTCGTAGGTACCGGGGAGCTGTTTTTT. Protein translation: CASSFLVGTGELFF.